The next 5 T cell receptor beta chains were all read from a single sample in a study of post-analysis software for immune sequencing data (dated by TCRdb to between 2015 and 2017). Their antigen targets remain unknown. Beyond this particular receptor, the publication reports: A few TRBV segments, including TRBV5-6, TRBV5-1 and TRBV20-1, were significantly more frequent in patients than controls.

Library preparation was by PCR. TCRdb records Illumina HiSeq 2500 as the sequencer. Unique molecular identifiers were incorporated into TCR beta cDNA libraries to reduce PCR and sequencing biases. TCRdb trimmed public reads at Q25 via fastp, called clones via MiXCR and kept in-frame beta chains. Every distinct CDR3 protein forms one entry, paired with its most common genes and DNA. Here the sample has hundreds of thousands of distinct CDR3 sequences; 55% to 60% occur a single time. Clones ranked in the top ten supply 11% of the sample. Sequences were obtained from blood. Every receptor here comes from a girl aged 2-9 years with multiple sclerosis.

This chain links TRBV7-3 with TRBJ2-4, with D uncertain. Deletions cut 1 base from V and 7 bases from J, with 14 bases between. This CDR3 spans 15 amino acids. Germline V gene data show CDR1 as SGHTA and CDR2 as FQGTGA. The CDR3 spells CASSLNGGPENIQYF. The CDR3 DNA reads TGTGCCAGCAGCTTAAACGGCGGACCGGAGAACATTCAGTACTTC.

This chain connects TRBV10-3 to TRBJ2-4; a weak D match, TRBD1 (7 bases). Germline CDR1 ENHRY, CDR2 SYGVKD. Trimming pared 4 bases from V and 8 bases from J, leaving 12 bases between. The CDR3 is 13 amino acids. CDR3 DNA sequence: TGTGCCATCAGTGGTACAGGGGAGGACATTCAGTACTTC. Its protein product is CAISGTGEDIQYF.

In this sample, this clonotype turned up once. This rearrangement joins TRBV29-1 to TRBJ2-1; 13 bases fit TRBD2. Trimming removed 7 bases from V and 7 bases from J; junction bases left unmatched: 7. The germline CDR1 and CDR2 sequences are SQVTM and ANQGSEA. The CDR3 runs 14 residues. CDR3 in DNA: TGCAGCGCATTACTAGCGGGGGGGCAGAATGAGCAGTTCTTC. Its protein is CSALLAGGQNEQFF.

The gene calls are TRBV29-1 and TRBJ2-1; D gene ambiguous. The CDR3 has 15 residues. Trimming stripped 0 bases from V and 6 bases from J, with 15 bases between. Germline CDR1 reads SQVTM; CDR2 reads ANQGSEA. This chain's CDR3 is CSVEDLSRTVNEQFF. The CDR3 region has the DNA TGCAGCGTTGAAGATCTGAGTAGGACGGTCAATGAGCAGTTCTTC.

The chain is built from TRBV28 and TRBJ1-1; 9 nucleotides align to TRBD1. Germline V lookup: CDR1 MDHEN, CDR2 SYDVKM. The CDR3 is made up of 12 amino acids. Trimming at V came to 5 bases and at J to 10 bases, leaving 5 bases not matched to a gene. CDR3 in DNA: TGTGCCAGCAGTCGGACAGGGGCGTCAGCTTTCTTT. It encodes CASSRTGASAFF.